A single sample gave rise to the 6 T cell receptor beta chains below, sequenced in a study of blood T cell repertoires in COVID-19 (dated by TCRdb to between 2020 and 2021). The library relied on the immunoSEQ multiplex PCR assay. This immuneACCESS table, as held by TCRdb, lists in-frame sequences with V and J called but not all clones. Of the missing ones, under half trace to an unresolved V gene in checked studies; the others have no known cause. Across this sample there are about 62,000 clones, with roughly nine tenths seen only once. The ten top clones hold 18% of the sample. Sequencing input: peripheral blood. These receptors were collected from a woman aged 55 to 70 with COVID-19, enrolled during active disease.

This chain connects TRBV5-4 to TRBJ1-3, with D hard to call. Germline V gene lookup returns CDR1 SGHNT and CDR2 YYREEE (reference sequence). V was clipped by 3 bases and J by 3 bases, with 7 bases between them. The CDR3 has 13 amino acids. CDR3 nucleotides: TGTGCCAGCAGCTCGAACAGTGGAAACACCATATATTTT. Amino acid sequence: CASSSNSGNTIYF.

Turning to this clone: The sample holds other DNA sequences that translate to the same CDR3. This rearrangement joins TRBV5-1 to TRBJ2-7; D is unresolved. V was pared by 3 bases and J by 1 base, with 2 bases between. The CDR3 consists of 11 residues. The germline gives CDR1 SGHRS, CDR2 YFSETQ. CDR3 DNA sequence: TGCGCCAGCAGCTCTTCCTACGAGCAGTACTTC. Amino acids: CASSSSYEQYF. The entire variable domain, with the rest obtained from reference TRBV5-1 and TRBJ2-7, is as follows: KAGVTQTPRYLIKTRGQQVTLSCSPISGHRSVSWYQQTPGQGLQFLFEYFSETQRNKGNFPGRFSGRQFSNSRSEMNVSTLELGDSALYLCASSSSYEQYFGPGTRLTVT.

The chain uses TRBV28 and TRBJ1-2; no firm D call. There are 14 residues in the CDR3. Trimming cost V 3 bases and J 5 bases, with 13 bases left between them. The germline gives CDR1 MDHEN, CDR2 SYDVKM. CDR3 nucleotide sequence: TGTGCCAGCAGTTTTGCGTATAGAGGGTATGGCTACACCTTC. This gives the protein CASSFAYRGYGYTF.

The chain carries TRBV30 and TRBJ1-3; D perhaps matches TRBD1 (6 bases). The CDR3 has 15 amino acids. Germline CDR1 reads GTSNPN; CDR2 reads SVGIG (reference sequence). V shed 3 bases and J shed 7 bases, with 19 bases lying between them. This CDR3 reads CAWSTQTGPWNTIYF. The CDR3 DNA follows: TGTGCCTGGAGCACCCAGACAGGCCCTTGGAACACCATATATTTT.

The CDR3 sequence: CASSFRRDRGVYGYTF. The CDR3, as DNA: TGTGCCAGCAGCTTTAGGAGGGACAGGGGAGTGTATGGCTACACCTTC. This sequence joins TRBV7-2 and TRBJ1-2, with 10 bases aligning to TRBD1. Trimming took 3 bases from V and 5 from J; bases not matched to a gene: 9. The CDR3 sequence is 16 residues long. The germline CDR1 and CDR2 sequences are SGHTA and FQGNSA. Filled out from reference TRBV7-2 and TRBJ1-2, the complete variable domain reads GAGVSQSPSNKVTEKGKDVELRCDPISGHTALYWYRQSLGQGLEFLIYFQGNSAPDKSGLPSDRFSAERTGGSVSTLTIQRTQQEDSAVYLCASSFRRDRGVYGYTFGSGTRLTVV.

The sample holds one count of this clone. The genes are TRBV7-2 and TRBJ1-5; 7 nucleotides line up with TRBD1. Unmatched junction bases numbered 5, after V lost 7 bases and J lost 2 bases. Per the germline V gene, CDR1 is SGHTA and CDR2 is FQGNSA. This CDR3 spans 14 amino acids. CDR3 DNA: TGTGCCAGCAACTTCCAGGGGGGCAATCAGCCCCAGCATTTT. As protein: CASNFQGGNQPQHF.